The clone carrying this T cell receptor (beta chain) has at least ten counts. This specimen comes from a study of T cells in Graves' hyperthyroidism and ophthalmopathy. Patients with uncontrolled infections, other autoimmune diseases, pregnancy or lactation were excluded. Diagnoses used clinical symptoms, serum thyroxine and TRAb, thyroid ultrasound and orbital computed tomography. After removal of 7 bases from V and 3 bases from J, the junction contained 6 bases not matched to a gene. CDR3 length equals 13 residues. Germline assignment: CDR1 DFQATT and CDR2 SNEGSKA (reference sequence). What was amplified from RNA transcripts were TCR beta CDR3 regions. An initial round of RT-PCR targeting the TCR CDR3 relied on the HTBI primer set. TCRdb called the multiplex PCR reads again in MiXCR, with one record for every CDR3 protein. The sample consists of about 380,000 distinct CDR3 sequences, around 14% of them appearing once.

Sequenced material: blood. The rearrangement joins TRBV20-1 to TRBJ2-3, with 8 bases that match TRBD2. This receptor was identified in an older woman with Graves' hyperthyroidism. The CDR3, as DNA: TGCAGTGAGCGGGAGCTGAGAACAGATACGCAGTATTTT. Amino acid sequence: CSERELRTDTQYF.